The 24 T cell receptor beta chains below all came from one sample that was sequenced in a study of T cells after yellow fever vaccination. One entry per CDR3 protein, called by TCRdb with MiXCR from the 5' RACE reads. The profile shows 510,000 or so distinct CDR3 sequences, 19% of them singletons. Sequencing was performed on PBMCs, taken 15 days after the yellow fever booster vaccination. These receptors all come from a man aged 25 to 40 who received the YFV17D yellow fever vaccine.

In nucleotides, the CDR3 is TGCAGTGCTAGAGATCCTAGCGACCCCACAGATACGCAGTATTTT. Its translation is CSARDPSDPTDTQYF. This sequence joins TRBV20-1 and TRBJ2-3, with TRBD2 as a possible D gene (6 bases). The germline V gene has CDR1 DFQATT and CDR2 SNEGSKA (reference sequence). The CDR3 runs 15 residues. Trimming removed 0 bases at V and 2 bases at J, with 12 bases between.

This clonotype was observed a handful of times. The V gene is TRBV24-1, the J gene TRBJ2-2; TRBD2 agrees at 10 bases. The CDR3 has 18 amino acids. The V gene's germline CDR1 is KGHDR and CDR2 SFDVKD. Unmatched junction bases numbered 8, after V lost 1 base and J lost 4 bases. The CDR3: CATSDLIQLAGPTGELFF. The CDR3 DNA sequence: TGTGCCACCAGTGATTTAATCCAACTAGCGGGGCCCACCGGGGAGCTGTTTTTT.

This clonotype was observed a few times. The V call is TRBV5-1, the J call TRBJ2-1; D is uncertain. The CDR3 sequence is 13 residues long. Deletions cut 3 bases from V and 5 bases from J, with 9 bases between. From germline, CDR1 is SGHRS and CDR2 YFSETQ. CDR3 in DNA: TGCGCCAGCAGCTCCGGTGTAAACAATGAGCAGTTCTTC. This translates into CASSSGVNNEQFF.

This clonotype appeared a few times. The chain carries TRBV7-2 and TRBJ2-1, with 7 bases aligning to TRBD2. There are 15 residues in the CDR3. The germline CDR1 and CDR2 sequences are SGHTA and FQGNSA. V shed 5 bases, J shed 4 bases, and the junction held 8 bases outside the gene matches. CDR3 DNA sequence: TGTGCCAGCAGCCGGGACTATTCTCTATACAATGAGCAGTTCTTC. Its translation is CASSRDYSLYNEQFF.

The chain employs TRBV5-1 and TRBJ2-2; a possible D gene is TRBD1 (6 bases). The V and J ends lost 6 bases and 5 bases respectively, with 11 bases between them. Per the germline V gene, CDR1 is SGHRS and CDR2 is YFSETQ. There are 13 residues in the CDR3. The CDR3 nucleotides read TGCGCCAGCATAGAACAGGGAACCGGGGAGCTGTTTTTT. Translation gives CASIEQGTGELFF. Combining the CDR3 with reference TRBV5-1 and TRBJ2-2 gives the whole variable domain KAGVTQTPRYLIKTRGQQVTLSCSPISGHRSVSWYQQTPGQGLQFLFEYFSETQRNKGNFPGRFSGRQFSNSRSEMNVSTLELGDSALYLCASIEQGTGELFFGEGSRLTVL.

This clonotype came up a few times. This chain joins TRBV5-1 and TRBJ1-5; TRBD1 matches at 7 bases. Germline V lookup: CDR1 SGHRS, CDR2 YFSETQ. The trim removed 4 bases at V and 7 bases at J, leaving 8 bases unmatched. This CDR3 is 14 amino acids long. DNA of the CDR3: TGCGCCAGCAGCAAGGGACAGTCAGGACAGCCCCAGCATTTT. Protein: CASSKGQSGQPQHF.

There are a few counts of this clonotype. The chain combines TRBV7-2 with TRBJ1-1, with D unresolved. The CDR3 consists of 13 residues. In germline, CDR1 is SGHTA, CDR2 FQGNSA. With 8 bases removed from V and 1 base from J, the gap between germline ends came to 11 bases. The CDR3 spells CASLAVPNTEAFF. The CDR3 nucleotides read TGTGCCAGCCTGGCGGTGCCGAACACTGAAGCTTTCTTT.

The V and J genes are TRBV3-1 and TRBJ2-7; 9 bases align to TRBD2. The CDR3 runs to 15 residues. Per germline, CDR1 LGHDT and CDR2 YNNKEL (reference sequence). With V trimmed by 5 bases and J by 6 bases, 11 bases remained unmatched. The CDR3 reads CASSNLAGASGEQYF. The CDR3 DNA reads as TGTGCCAGCAGCAATTTAGCGGGAGCTAGTGGCGAGCAGTACTTC.

The sample holds a few counts of this clonotype. V usage is TRBV11-2 and J usage is TRBJ2-7, with D possibly matching TRBD1 (6 bases). Trimming removed 2 bases from V and 2 bases from J, with 22 bases in between. The germline V gene has CDR1 SGHAT and CDR2 FQNNGV. The CDR3 is made up of 18 amino acids. The CDR3 nucleotides are TGTGCCAGCAGCTTACAGGGGTCAGTCCCGACTTGGGCCTACGAGCAGTACTTC. This gives the protein CASSLQGSVPTWAYEQYF.

The rearrangement links TRBV4-3 to TRBJ2-5, with D perhaps matching TRBD1 (6 bases). This CDR3 contains 16 residues. Germline lookup yields CDR1 LGHNA and CDR2 YSLEER. V was clipped by 0 bases and J by 4 bases, with 15 bases between them. The CDR3 DNA is TGCGCCAGCAGCCAAGAGTGGACAGCTGAGGGAGAGACCCAGTACTTC. It encodes CASSQEWTAEGETQYF.

This clonotype appeared a few times. V is TRBV7-8 and J is TRBJ2-5; possible D gene TRBD2, 6 bases. V was pared by 3 bases and J by 2 bases, with 16 bases between. CDR1 and CDR2 from the germline V gene are SGHVS and FQNEAQ. The CDR3 loop spans 16 amino acids. CDR3 sequence: CASSFRRGSLQETQYF. Written as DNA, the CDR3 is TGTGCCAGCAGCTTCAGGCGGGGTTCCCTGCAAGAGACCCAGTACTTC. Together with reference TRBV7-8 and TRBJ2-5, the CDR3 gives the full variable domain: GAGVSQSPRYKVAKRGQDVALRCDPISGHVSLFWYQQALGQGPEFLTYFQNEAQLDKSGLPSDRFFAERPEGSVSTLKIQRTQQEDSAVYLCASSFRRGSLQETQYFGPGTRLLVL.

This clonotype was found once. This rearrangement joins TRBV6-1 to TRBJ2-5; D is ambiguous. V was shortened by 5 bases and J by 5 bases, with 15 bases between the two germline ends. Germline loops: CDR1 MNHNS, CDR2 SASEGT. This CDR3 comprises 14 residues. As DNA, the CDR3 is TGTGCCAGCAGTCCGGCCCCGAGCGAGGAGACCCAGTACTTC. Amino acid sequence: CASSPAPSEETQYF.

Remarks on this clonotype: One junction end disagrees with the germline gene, perhaps due to a read error. The gene calls are TRBV7-7 and TRBJ1-1; D might be TRBD1 (5 bases). The CDR3 has 13 residues. The germline V gene encodes CDR1 SSHAT and CDR2 FNYEAQ (reference sequence). In DNA form, the CDR3 reads TGTGCTAGCAGCTTAGACAGATTTACTGAAGCTTTCTTT. Its protein product is CASSLDRFTEAFF.

This clonotype came up many times. V usage is TRBV12-3 or TRBV12-4 and J usage is TRBJ2-7, with D possibly TRBD2 on 6 matching bases. The CDR3 contains 14 residues. Between the trimmed V and J ends, which lost 3 bases and 2 bases, there was a span of 11 bases. CDR3 nucleotide sequence: TGTGCCAGCAGTTTTGGTGGACTAACCTACGAGCAGTACTTC. It is translated as CASSFGGLTYEQYF.

The genes are TRBV20-1 and TRBJ1-5; 8 bases are a match to TRBD1. Trimming took 0 bases from V and 4 from J; bases not matched to a gene: 8. Per the germline V gene, CDR1 is DFQATT and CDR2 is SNEGSKA (reference sequence). This CDR3 is 16 amino acids long. CDR3 amino acids: CSARDHGQGVNQPQHF. The CDR3 region has the DNA TGCAGTGCTAGAGACCACGGACAGGGTGTGAATCAGCCCCAGCATTTT.

This clonotype has more than one count but fewer than ten. The rearrangement uses TRBV28 and TRBJ2-2; 11 nucleotides match TRBD2. CDR3 length: 14 amino acids. Germline V gene lookup returns CDR1 MDHEN and CDR2 SYDVKM. Trimming at V came to 7 bases and at J to 5 bases, leaving 3 bases not matched to a gene. The chain's CDR3 is CASTLAGGTGELFF. Here the CDR3 DNA reads TGTGCCAGCACTCTAGCGGGAGGAACCGGGGAGCTGTTTTTT.

The chain links TRBV29-1 to TRBJ2-1; the D gene is possibly TRBD2 (5 bases). The length of the CDR3 is 14 residues. With 6 bases removed from V and 9 bases from J, the gap between germline ends came to 21 bases. Germline V CDR1 and CDR2: SQVTM, ANQGSEA. CDR3 residues: CSVPLRGEWGEQFF. The DNA for the CDR3 is TGCAGCGTCCCCTTACGGGGAGAATGGGGTGAGCAGTTCTTC.

This chain uses TRBV29-1 with TRBJ2-3; 8 positions agree with TRBD1. The trim removed 7 bases at V and 2 bases at J, leaving 11 bases unmatched. CDR1 SQVTM and CDR2 ANQGSEA come from the germline V gene. The CDR3 has 15 residues. The CDR3 sequence is CSGVRGQAHTDTQYF. In nucleotides, the CDR3 is TGCAGCGGGGTGAGGGGACAGGCGCACACAGATACGCAGTATTTT.

This clonotype was detected a few times. V is TRBV15 and J is TRBJ2-1; tentatively, D is TRBD2 (6 bases). V lost 1 base, J lost 5 bases, and 9 bases lay in between. The CDR3 totals 14 residues. Per germline, CDR1 LNHNV and CDR2 YYDKDF (reference sequence). The CDR3 loop reads CATSRAGTDNEQFF. The CDR3 DNA reads TGTGCCACCAGCAGAGCTGGGACTGACAATGAGCAGTTCTTC.

The V gene is TRBV12-3 or TRBV12-4, the J gene TRBJ2-3; D may be TRBD2 (5 bases). The CDR3 is 15 amino acids. V lost 5 bases and J 2 bases, leaving 14 bases between the germline ends. The CDR3 DNA reads TGTGCCAGCAGTCACATACTAGGAACCACAGATACGCAGTATTTT. Its translation: CASSHILGTTDTQYF.

This rearrangement joins TRBV11-2 to TRBJ2-1; 14 bases line up with TRBD2. V shed 7 bases, J shed 7 bases, and the junction held 6 bases outside the gene matches. The germline gives CDR1 SGHAT, CDR2 FQNNGV. CDR3 length: 15 amino acids. The CDR3 region is CASKRLAGGPNEQFF. CDR3 nucleotides: TGTGCCAGCAAACGACTAGCGGGAGGGCCGAATGAGCAGTTCTTC.

This clonotype occurred many times. This chain links TRBV5-6 with TRBJ2-1, with 14 nucleotides matching TRBD2. V gave up 4 bases and J gave up 6 bases; unmatched junction bases: 3. CDR1 is SGHDT and CDR2 is YYEEEE in the germline V gene. This CDR3 has 15 amino acids. CDR3 sequence: CASSATSGRANEQFF. The CDR3 region has the DNA TGTGCCAGCAGCGCGACTAGCGGGAGGGCCAATGAGCAGTTCTTC.

This clonotype came up a few times. The chain is built from TRBV5-1 and TRBJ2-3, with D perhaps TRBD2 (5 bases). Trimming cost V 4 bases and J 0 bases, with 9 bases left between them. The CDR3 loop spans 14 amino acids. Germline values: CDR1 SGHRS, CDR2 YFSETQ. The CDR3 nucleotides are TGCGCCAGCAGCGGAGGCGGGAGCACAGATACGCAGTATTTT. It codes for CASSGGGSTDTQYF.

V and J are TRBV4-2 and TRBJ2-5, with D hard to call. V shed 2 bases and J shed 2 bases, with 9 bases lying between them. Germline V gives CDR1 LGHNA, CDR2 YNFKEQ. This CDR3 region has 14 residues. The CDR3 nucleotides read TGTGCCAGCAGCCAAAAACAGACGCAAGAGACCCAGTACTTC. Its protein product is CASSQKQTQETQYF.